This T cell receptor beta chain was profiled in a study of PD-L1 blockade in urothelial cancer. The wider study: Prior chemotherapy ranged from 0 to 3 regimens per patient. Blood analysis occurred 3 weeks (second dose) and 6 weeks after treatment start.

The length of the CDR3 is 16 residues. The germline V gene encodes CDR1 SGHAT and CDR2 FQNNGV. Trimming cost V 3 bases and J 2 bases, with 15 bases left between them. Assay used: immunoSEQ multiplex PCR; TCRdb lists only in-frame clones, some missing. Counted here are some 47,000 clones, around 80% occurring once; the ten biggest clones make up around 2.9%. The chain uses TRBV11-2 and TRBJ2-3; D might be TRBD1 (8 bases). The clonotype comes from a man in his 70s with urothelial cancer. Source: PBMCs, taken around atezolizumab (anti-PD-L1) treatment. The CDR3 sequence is CASSFRTGGATDTQYF. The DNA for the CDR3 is TGTGCCAGCAGCTTCCGAACAGGGGGGGCCACAGATACGCAGTATTTT.